This T cell receptor beta chain was captured in a study of shared clonotypes between healthy human individuals. Broader study findings: The naive CD4 repertoires of several donors were compared, and approximately 4.5% of clonotypes were shared.

On this clone: Its target is unknown.

The protocol was immunoSEQ multiplex PCR, while the TCRdb copy is restricted to in-frame clones and leaves out a portion. The sample shows roughly 2 million clones, 85% to 95% of them seen only once. Only CD45RO-negative cells positively selected for CCR7 counted as naive CD8 cells, so terminally differentiated effector memory CD45RA+ cells were excluded. J was trimmed by 1 base and V by 9 bases; bases with no gene match: 14. CDR1 is LNHDA, CDR2 SQIVND, per germline (reference sequence). The CDR3 is 17 amino acids. The TCR was taken from a young man in good health. Sequencing was performed on naive CD8+ T cells sorted from blood. The genes are TRBV19 and TRBJ2-3; TRBD1 matches 9 bases. DNA of the CDR3: TGTGCCAGCACCGGGACAGGGCCCTTCGTCGGCACAGATACGCAGTATTTT. Translation gives CASTGTGPFVGTDTQYF.